This TCR beta chain was recovered during a study of CD8+ T cells in alopecia areata. Study at large: A regimen of oral tofacitinib, 5 to 10 mg twice daily, was given to treated patients.

RNA extraction was followed by reverse transcription into cDNA, which acted as the sequencing template. Profiling relied on immunoSEQ multiplex PCR, and the TCRdb table lists in-frame clones only, not all of them. The sample has 150,000 to 200,000 clones; under 80% are singletons. The study's findings and limits: Persistence in scalp and blood during tofacitinib was observed for many expanded lesional clones. The study also sequences resident alphabeta T cells of normal skin in scalp samples.

Regarding treatment: oral pan-JAK inhibitor, 5-10 mg twice daily. Peripheral blood and lesional scalp punch biopsies were taken from alopecia areata patients. On this clone: The antigen is unknown.

V dropped 2 bases and J dropped 0 bases, with 5 bases sitting between them. This CDR3 comprises 13 residues. CDR1 is GTSNPN, CDR2 SVGIG, per germline (reference sequence). The clonotype originates from a human donor with alopecia areata. The V and J genes are TRBV30 and TRBJ1-3; unclear D gene. The sequences come from CD4+ T cells sorted from blood, collected at week 49, from a patient treated with tofacitinib. The DNA for the CDR3 is TGTGCCTGGAGTCGGACCTCTGGAAACACCATATATTTT. As protein: CAWSRTSGNTIYF.